At least ten counts were recorded for the clone carrying this T cell receptor beta chain. Its antigen is as yet unknown. The sample belongs to a study of breast tumors, draining lymph nodes, adjacent tissues. Broader study findings: Luminal-like breast cancer showed significantly greater tumor-nontumor repertoire similarity than basal-like breast cancer did.

This CDR3 has 17 residues. The J segment lost 0 bases and the V segment lost 6 bases, leaving 10 bases of the junction unmatched. Germline loops: CDR1 ENHRY, CDR2 SYGVKD. Breast cancer patients provided tissue from their axillary draining lymph nodes. TCRdb called the multiplex PCR reads again in MiXCR, with one record for every CDR3 protein. This table holds 80,000 to 130,000 distinct CDR3 sequences, about 20% found once. The receptor's source is a female donor with breast cancer. Some clones in this sample may be carry-over from other donors' samples. The sequenced sample consisted of axillary lymph node tissue. The rearrangement links TRBV10-3 to TRBJ1-2, with 10 bases aligning to TRBD1. CDR3 amino acids: CAIRTRDRGRSNYGYTF. Here the CDR3 DNA reads TGTGCCATCAGGACACGGGACAGGGGTCGTTCTAACTATGGCTACACCTTC.